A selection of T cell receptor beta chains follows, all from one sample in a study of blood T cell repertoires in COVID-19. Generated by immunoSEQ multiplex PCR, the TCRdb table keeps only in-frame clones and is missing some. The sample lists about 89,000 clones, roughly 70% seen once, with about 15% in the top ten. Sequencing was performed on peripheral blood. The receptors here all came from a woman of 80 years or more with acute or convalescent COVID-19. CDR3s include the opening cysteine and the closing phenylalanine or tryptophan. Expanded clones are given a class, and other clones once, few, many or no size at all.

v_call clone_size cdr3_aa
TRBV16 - CASSLPGTPEQYF
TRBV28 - CASRTIGPTYEQYF
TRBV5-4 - CASSSTGAFLYGYTF
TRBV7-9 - CASSRSSYMTYGYTF
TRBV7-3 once CASSFTGGWDTEAFF
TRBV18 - CASSANRGANEQFF
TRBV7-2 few CASSLVGTGGGSPLHF
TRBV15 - CATSLHSTNYGYTF
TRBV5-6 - CASSSGGYTGELFF
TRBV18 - CASSRTAGGNYGYTF
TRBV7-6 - CASSTHRGEGSPLHF
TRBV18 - CASSPQRQGPTGELFF
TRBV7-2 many CASSSLGGGGGDEQFF
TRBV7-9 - CASSLAGGTISYEQYF
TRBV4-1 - CASSRAVVQQNTEAFF
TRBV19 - CASSAQGVGEAFF
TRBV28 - CASVTGTALSPLHF
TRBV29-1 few CSVEDEGTVAYEQYF
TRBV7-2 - CASSQTSETYEQYF
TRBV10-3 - CAISGGTGGDKAFF
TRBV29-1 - CSIIRETQYF
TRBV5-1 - CASSLQGLSYNEQFF
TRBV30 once CAWGGTGRNGYTF
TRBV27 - CASSTRQGAGYGYTF
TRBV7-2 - CASSRHRDQPQHF
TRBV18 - CASSPLESGGTEAFF
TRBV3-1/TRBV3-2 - CASSQYSGGAYEQYF
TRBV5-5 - CASSLQGETQYF
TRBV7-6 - CASSRTGDGLGYTF